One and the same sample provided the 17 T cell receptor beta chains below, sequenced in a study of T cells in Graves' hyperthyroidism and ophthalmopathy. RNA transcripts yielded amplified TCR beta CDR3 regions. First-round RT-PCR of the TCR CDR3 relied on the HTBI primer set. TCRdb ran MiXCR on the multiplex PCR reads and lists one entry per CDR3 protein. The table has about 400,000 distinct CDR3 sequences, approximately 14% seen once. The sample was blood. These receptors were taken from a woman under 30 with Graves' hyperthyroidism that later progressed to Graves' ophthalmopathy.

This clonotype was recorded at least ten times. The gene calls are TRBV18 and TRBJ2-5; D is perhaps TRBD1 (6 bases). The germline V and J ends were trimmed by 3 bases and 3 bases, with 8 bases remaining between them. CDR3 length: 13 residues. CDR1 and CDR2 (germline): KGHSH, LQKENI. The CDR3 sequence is CASSPRTEETQYF. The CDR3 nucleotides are TGTGCCAGCTCACCGCGGACAGAAGAGACCCAGTACTTC.

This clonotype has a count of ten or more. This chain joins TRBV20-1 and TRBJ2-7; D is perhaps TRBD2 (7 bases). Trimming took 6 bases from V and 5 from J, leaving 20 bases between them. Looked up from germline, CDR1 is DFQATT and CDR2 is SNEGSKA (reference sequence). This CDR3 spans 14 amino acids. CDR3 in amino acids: CSAAKGGNRNEQYF. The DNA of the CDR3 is TGCAGTGCCGCTAAGGGGGGGAACAGGAACGAGCAGTACTTC.

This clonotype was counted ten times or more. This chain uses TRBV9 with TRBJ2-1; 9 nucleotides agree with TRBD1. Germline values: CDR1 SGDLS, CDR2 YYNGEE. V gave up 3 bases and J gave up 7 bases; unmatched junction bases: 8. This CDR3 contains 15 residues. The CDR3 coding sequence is TGTGCCAGCAGCGAACGTCCCGGGACAGGGAATGAGCAGTTCTTC. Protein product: CASSERPGTGNEQFF.

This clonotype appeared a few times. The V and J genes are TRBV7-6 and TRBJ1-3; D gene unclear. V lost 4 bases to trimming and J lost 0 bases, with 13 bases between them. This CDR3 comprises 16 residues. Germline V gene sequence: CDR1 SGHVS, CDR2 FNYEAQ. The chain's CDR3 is CASSSTDGDSGNTIYF. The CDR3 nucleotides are TGTGCCAGCAGCTCGACGGACGGAGACTCTGGAAACACCATATATTTT.

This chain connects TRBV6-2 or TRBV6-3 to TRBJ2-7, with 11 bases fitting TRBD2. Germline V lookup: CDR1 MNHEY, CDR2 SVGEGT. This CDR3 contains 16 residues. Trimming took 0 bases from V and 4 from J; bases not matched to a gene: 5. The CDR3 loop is CASSYSPSSGRYEQYF. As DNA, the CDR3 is TGTGCCAGCAGTTACTCCCCTTCTAGCGGGAGGTACGAGCAGTACTTC.

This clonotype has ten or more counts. CDR3 residues: CASSYTSKEWELFF. In DNA form, the CDR3 reads TGTGCCAGCAGTTACACTTCAAAGGAGTGGGAACTGTTTTTT. The chain recombines TRBV6-6 with TRBJ1-4, with D hard to call. The V end was cut by 2 bases, the J end by 12 bases, with 16 bases between. Germline assignment: CDR1 MNHNY and CDR2 SVGAGI (reference sequence). This CDR3 comprises 14 residues.

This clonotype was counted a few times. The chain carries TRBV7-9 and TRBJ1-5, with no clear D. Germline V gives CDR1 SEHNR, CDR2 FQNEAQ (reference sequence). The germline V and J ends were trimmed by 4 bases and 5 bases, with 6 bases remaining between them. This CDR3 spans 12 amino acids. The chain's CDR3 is CASSSADQPQHF. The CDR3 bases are TGTGCCAGCAGCTCCGCCGATCAGCCCCAGCATTTT.

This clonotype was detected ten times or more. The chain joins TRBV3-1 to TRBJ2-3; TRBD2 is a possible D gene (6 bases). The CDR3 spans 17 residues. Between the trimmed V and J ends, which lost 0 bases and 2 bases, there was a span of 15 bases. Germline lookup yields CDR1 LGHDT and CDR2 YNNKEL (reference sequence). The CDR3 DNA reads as TGTGCCAGCAGCCAAGATTGGAATAGCGGCCTCACAGATACGCAGTATTTT. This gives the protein CASSQDWNSGLTDTQYF.

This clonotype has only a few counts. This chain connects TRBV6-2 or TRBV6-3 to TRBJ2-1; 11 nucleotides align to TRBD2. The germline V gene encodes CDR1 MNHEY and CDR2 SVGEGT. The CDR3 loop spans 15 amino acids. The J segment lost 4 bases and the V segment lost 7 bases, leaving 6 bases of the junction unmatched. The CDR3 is CASKAGTSGYNEQFF. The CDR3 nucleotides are TGTGCCAGCAAAGCCGGGACTAGCGGATACAATGAGCAGTTCTTC.

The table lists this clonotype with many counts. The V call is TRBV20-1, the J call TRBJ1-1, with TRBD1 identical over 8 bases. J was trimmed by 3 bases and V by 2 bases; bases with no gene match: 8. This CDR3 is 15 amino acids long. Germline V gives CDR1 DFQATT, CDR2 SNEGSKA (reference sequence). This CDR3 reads CSARRTGREDTEAFF. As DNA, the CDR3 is TGCAGTGCTAGAAGGACAGGGAGGGAGGACACTGAAGCTTTCTTT.

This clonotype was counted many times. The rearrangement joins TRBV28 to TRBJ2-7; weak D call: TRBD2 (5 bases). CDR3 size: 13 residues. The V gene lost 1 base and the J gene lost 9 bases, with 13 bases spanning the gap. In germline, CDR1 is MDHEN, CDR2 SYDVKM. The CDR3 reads CASSLSGPLGQYF. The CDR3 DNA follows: TGTGCCAGCAGTTTATCCGGGCCACTAGGGCAGTACTTC.

CDR3 nucleotide sequence: TGCGCCAGCAGCAAGAGACCCGATGAGCAGTTCTTC. Translating gives CASSKRPDEQFF. The J gene is TRBJ2-1, the V gene TRBV10-1; no clear D. Germline V lookup: CDR1 WNHNN, CDR2 SYGVQD (reference sequence). The CDR3 extends over 12 amino acids. Trimming shortened V by 6 bases and J by 8 bases, and 11 bases separated the two germline ends.

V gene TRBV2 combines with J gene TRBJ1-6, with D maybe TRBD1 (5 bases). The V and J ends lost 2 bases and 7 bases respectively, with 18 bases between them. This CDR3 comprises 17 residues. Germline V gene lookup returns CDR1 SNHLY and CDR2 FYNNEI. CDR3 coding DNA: TGTGCCAGCAGTGAAACCGGCACGTCAGGGTTGAATTCACCCCTCCACTTT. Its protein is CASSETGTSGLNSPLHF.

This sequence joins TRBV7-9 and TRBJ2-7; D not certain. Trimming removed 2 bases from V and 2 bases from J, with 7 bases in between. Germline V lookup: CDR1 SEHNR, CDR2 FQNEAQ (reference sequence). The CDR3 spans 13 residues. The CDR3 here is CASSLTGPYEQYF. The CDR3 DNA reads TGTGCCAGCAGCTTAACCGGGCCCTACGAGCAGTACTTC.

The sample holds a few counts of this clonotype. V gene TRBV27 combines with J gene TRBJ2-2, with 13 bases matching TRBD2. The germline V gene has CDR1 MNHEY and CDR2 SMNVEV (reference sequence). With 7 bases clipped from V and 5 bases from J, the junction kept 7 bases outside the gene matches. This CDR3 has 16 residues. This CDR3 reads CASNPLAGGPTGELFF. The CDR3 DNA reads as TGTGCCAGCAATCCACTAGCGGGAGGGCCAACCGGGGAGCTGTTTTTT.

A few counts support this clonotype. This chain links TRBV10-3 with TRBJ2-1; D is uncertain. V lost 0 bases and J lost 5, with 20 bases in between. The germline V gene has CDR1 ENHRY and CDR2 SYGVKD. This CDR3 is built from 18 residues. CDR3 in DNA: TGTGCCATCAGTGAGTCCCCTTTCGGGTCTCTGATTAACAATGAGCAGTTCTTC. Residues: CAISESPFGSLINNEQFF.

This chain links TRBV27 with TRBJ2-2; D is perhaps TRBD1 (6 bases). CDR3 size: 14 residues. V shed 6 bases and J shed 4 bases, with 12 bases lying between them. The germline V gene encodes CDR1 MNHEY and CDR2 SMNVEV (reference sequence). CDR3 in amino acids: CASSPGTSTGELFF. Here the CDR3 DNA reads TGTGCCAGCAGCCCTGGGACATCCACCGGGGAGCTGTTTTTT.